This TCR beta chain is drawn from a study of blood T cell repertoires in COVID-19. Enrolment of Seattle patients took place during active infection, and they were followed longitudinally. Trimming took off 4 bases at V and 7 bases at J, with 8 bases between the two ends. Germline lookup yields CDR1 SGHDT and CDR2 YYEEEE. The CDR3 totals 11 residues. In the study's own analysis: Estimates of nucleated cell counts were drawn from the amplification of reference gene primers. Produced via immunoSEQ multiplex PCR; TCRdb's table is partial and in-frame only. The V and J calls and clone size are taken from that table; D and trimming were inferred from the DNA. The table has 150,000 to 250,000 clones, less than 95% seen once.

Sequenced: peripheral blood. The sequence was collected from a man aged 25-45 years with COVID-19, enrolled during active disease. V usage is TRBV5-6 and J usage is TRBJ1-2; D is perhaps TRBD1 (5 bases). The CDR3, as DNA: TGTGCCAGCAGCAAAAGGGGTGGCTACACCTTC. Translating gives CASSKRGGYTF.